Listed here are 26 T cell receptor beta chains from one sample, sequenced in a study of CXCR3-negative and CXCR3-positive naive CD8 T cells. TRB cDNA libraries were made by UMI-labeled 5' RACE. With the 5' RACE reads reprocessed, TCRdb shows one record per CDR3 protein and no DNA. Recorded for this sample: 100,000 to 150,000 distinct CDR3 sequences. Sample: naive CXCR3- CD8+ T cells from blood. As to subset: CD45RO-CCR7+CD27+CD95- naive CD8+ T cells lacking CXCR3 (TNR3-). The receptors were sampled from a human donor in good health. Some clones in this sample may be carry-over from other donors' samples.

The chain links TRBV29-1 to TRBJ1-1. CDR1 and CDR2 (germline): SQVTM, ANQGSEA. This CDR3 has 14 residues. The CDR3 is CSDEGGRMNTEAFF.

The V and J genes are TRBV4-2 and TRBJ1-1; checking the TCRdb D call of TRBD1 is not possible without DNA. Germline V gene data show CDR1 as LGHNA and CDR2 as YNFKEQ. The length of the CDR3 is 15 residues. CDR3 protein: CASSHSRTVSDEAFF.

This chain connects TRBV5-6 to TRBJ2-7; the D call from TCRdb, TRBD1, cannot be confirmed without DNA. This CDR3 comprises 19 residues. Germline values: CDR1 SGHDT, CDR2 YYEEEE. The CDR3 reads CASSHRPGLEWRNRYEQYF.

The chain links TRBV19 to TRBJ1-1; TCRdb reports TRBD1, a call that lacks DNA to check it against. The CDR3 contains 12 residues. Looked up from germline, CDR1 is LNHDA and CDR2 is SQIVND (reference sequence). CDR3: CATRTGNTEAFF.

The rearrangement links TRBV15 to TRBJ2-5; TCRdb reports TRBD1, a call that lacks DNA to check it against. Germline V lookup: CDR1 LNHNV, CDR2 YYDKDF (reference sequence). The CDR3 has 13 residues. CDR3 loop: CATSPRGSETQYF. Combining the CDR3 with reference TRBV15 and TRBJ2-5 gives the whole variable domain DAMVIQNPRYQVTQFGKPVTLSCSQTLNHNVMYWYQQKSSQAPKLLFHYYDKDFNNEADTPDNFQSRRPNTSFCFLDIRSPGLGDTAMYLCATSPRGSETQYFGPGTRLLVL.

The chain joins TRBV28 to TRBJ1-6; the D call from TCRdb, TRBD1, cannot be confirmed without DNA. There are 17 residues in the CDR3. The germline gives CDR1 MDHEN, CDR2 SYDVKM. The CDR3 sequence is CASSTITRDRDGSPLHF.

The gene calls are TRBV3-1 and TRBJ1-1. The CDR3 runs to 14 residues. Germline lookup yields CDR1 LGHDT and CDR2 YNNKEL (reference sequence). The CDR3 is CASSQVLRNTEAFF.

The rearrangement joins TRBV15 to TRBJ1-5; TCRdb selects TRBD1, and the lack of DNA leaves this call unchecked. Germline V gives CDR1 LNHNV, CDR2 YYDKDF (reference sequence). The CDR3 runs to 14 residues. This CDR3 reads CATRTRQSNQPQHF.

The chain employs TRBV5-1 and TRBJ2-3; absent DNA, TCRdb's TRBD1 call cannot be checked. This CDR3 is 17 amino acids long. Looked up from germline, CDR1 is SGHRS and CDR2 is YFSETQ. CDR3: CASSLATRPGSAGTQYF. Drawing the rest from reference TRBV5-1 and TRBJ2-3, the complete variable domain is KAGVTQTPRYLIKTRGQQVTLSCSPISGHRSVSWYQQTPGQGLQFLFEYFSETQRNKGNFPGRFSGRQFSNSRSEMNVSTLELGDSALYLCASSLATRPGSAGTQYFGPGTRLTVL.

The CDR3: CSASLQGHREQFF. This sequence joins TRBV20-1 and TRBJ2-1; the TRBD1 assignment by TCRdb is unverifiable without DNA. The CDR3 consists of 13 residues. Looked up from germline, CDR1 is DFQATT and CDR2 is SNEGSKA (reference sequence).

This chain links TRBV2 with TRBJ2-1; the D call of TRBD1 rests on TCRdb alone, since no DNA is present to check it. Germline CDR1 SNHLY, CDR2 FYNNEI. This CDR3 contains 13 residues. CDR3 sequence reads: CASRETESGEQFF.

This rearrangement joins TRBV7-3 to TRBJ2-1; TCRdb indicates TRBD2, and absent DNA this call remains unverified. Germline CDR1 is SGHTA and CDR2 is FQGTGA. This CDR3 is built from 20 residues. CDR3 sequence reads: CARRSTPGLAGPSSYNEQFF.

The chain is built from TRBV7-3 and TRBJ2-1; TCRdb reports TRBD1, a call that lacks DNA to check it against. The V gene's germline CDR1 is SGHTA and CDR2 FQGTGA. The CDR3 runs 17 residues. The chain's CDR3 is CASSDGLGQSSYNEQFF.

CDR3 amino acids: CASSLGAYYEQYF. The rearrangement links TRBV4-2 to TRBJ2-7; TCRdb names TRBD1, which stays unverified in the absence of DNA. The germline V gene encodes CDR1 LGHNA and CDR2 YNFKEQ. The CDR3 is 13 amino acids.

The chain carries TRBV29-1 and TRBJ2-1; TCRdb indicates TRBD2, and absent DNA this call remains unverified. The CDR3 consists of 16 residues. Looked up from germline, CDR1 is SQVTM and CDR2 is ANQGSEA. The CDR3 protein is CSHLPGLAGPLNEQFF.

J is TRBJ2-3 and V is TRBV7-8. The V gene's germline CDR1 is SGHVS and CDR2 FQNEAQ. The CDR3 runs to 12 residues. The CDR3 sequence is CASSDSGDTQYF.

The chain's CDR3 is CASSEGPLTDTQYF. V and J are TRBV7-9 and TRBJ2-3; the TCRdb D gene call, TRBD2, has no DNA to confirm it. Germline V gene sequence: CDR1 SEHNR, CDR2 FQNEAQ (reference sequence). CDR3 size: 14 residues.

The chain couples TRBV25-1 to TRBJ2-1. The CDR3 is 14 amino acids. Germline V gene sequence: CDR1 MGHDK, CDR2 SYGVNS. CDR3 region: CASSELANYNEQFF.

The CDR3: CASTELDGTSPLHF. The rearrangement links TRBV9 to TRBJ1-6; TCRdb gives TRBD1 as the D gene, but with no DNA this cannot be confirmed. CDR1 and CDR2 (germline): SGDLS, YYNGEE. The CDR3 is made up of 14 amino acids.

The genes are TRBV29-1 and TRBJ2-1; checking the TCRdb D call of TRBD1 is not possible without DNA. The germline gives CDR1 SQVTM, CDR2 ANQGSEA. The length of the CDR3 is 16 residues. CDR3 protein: CSVDRWTGGKVDEQFF.

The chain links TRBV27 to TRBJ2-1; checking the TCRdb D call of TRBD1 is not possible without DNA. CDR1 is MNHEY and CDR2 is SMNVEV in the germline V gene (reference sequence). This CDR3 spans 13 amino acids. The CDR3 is CASSLPQGEQSTF.

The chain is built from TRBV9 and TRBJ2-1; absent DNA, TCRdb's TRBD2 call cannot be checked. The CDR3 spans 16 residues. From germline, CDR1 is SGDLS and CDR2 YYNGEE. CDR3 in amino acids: CASSPRGTSGDNEQFF. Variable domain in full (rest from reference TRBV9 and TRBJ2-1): DSGVTQTPKHLITATGQRVTLRCSPRSGDLSVYWYQQSLDQGLQFLIQYYNGEERAKGNILERFSAQQFPDLHSELNLSSLELGDSALYFCASSPRGTSGDNEQFFGPGTRLTVL.

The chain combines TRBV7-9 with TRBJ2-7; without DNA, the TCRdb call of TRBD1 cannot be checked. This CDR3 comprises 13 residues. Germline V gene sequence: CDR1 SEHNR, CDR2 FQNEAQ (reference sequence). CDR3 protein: CASSPGTLYEQYF.

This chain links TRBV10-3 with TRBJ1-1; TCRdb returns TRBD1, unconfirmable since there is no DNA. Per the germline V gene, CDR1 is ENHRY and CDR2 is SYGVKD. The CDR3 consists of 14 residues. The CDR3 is CAISETGGNTEAFF.

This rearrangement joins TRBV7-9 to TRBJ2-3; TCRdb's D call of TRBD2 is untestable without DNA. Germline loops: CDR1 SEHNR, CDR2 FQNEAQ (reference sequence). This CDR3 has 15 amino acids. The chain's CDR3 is CASKDGGAGGDTQYF. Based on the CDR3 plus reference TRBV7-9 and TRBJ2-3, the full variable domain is DTGVSQNPRHKITKRGQNVTFRCDPISEHNRLYWYRQTLGQGPEFLTYFQNEAQLEKSRLLSDRFSAERPKGSFSTLEIQRTEQGDSAMYLCASKDGGAGGDTQYFGPGTRLTVL.

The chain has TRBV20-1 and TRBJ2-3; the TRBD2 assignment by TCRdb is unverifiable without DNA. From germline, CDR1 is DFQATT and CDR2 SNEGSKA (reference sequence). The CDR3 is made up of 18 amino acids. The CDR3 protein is CSANGLAGYGSDTDTQYF.